Below, 20 T cell receptor beta chains from the same sample are listed, as sequenced in a study of PD-1 blockade in classical Hodgkin lymphoma. Each of the patients experienced relapse following autologous stem cell transplantation, and their brentuximab vedotin exposure differed. The method was immunoSEQ multiplex PCR; TCRdb's version includes in-frame clones alone and lacks a portion of them. The table has roughly 41,000 clones, about 91% seen once. Sequencing used peripheral blood mononuclear cells (PBMCs), obtained before the second cycle of nivolumab. These receptors originate from a human donor with classical Hodgkin lymphoma.

This clone appeared once. The chain links TRBV6-6 to TRBJ2-1; 14 nucleotides match TRBD2. Germline V CDR1 and CDR2: MNHNY, SVGAGI (reference sequence). J gave up 10 bases and V 0 bases, and 5 bases lay outside the gene matches. This CDR3 region has 16 residues. The DNA for the CDR3 is TGTGCCAGCAGTTACTCCGGGACTAGCGGGAGCGGGGAGCAGTTCTTC. Its protein is CASSYSGTSGSGEQFF.

The chain links TRBV2 to TRBJ2-2; D gene unclear. Germline V gene sequence: CDR1 SNHLY, CDR2 FYNNEI. V lost 6 bases, J lost 1 base, and 6 bases lay in between. The CDR3 consists of 13 residues. This chain's CDR3 is CASRSWNTGELFF. The CDR3 region has the DNA TGTGCCAGCAGGAGCTGGAACACCGGGGAGCTGTTTTTT.

This sequence joins TRBV6-4 and TRBJ2-3; 10 bases are a match to TRBD2. Germline CDR1 and CDR2: MRHNA and SNTAGT. This CDR3 spans 15 amino acids. V gave up 5 bases and J gave up 5 bases; unmatched junction bases: 7. The CDR3 region is CASSFSGRAVDTQYF. CDR3 DNA: TGTGCCAGCAGTTTCAGCGGGAGGGCAGTAGATACGCAGTATTTT.

This clone was found once. This chain connects TRBV5-4 to TRBJ1-2; D remains unclear. Germline CDR1 is SGHNT and CDR2 is YYREEE (reference sequence). This CDR3 has 14 residues. V dropped 2 bases and J dropped 6 bases, with 14 bases sitting between them. The CDR3 reads CASSLIGPGNGYTF. The CDR3 nucleotides are TGTGCCAGCAGCTTAATTGGGCCCGGGAATGGCTACACCTTC.

This chain uses TRBV7-8 with TRBJ2-2; 8 bases map to TRBD1. The CDR3 is 17 residues long. CDR1 and CDR2 from the germline V gene are SGHVS and FQNEAQ. The ends lost 5 bases at V and 2 bases at J; junction bases unmatched: 10. In nucleotides, the CDR3 is TGTGCCAGCAGCCCCCCGGGCAGGGGGCAAAACACCGGGGAGCTGTTTTTT. Its protein is CASSPPGRGQNTGELFF.

This chain joins TRBV29-1 and TRBJ2-7; D perhaps matches TRBD1 (5 bases). The V end lost 6 bases, the J end lost 0 bases, and 12 bases lay between the germline ends. CDR3 size: 13 residues. Germline V gene lookup returns CDR1 SQVTM and CDR2 ANQGSEA. The CDR3 sequence is CSVLTVSSYEQYF. The CDR3 DNA reads as TGCAGCGTCTTGACAGTTAGCTCCTACGAGCAGTACTTC.

The chain joins TRBV27 to TRBJ2-7, with no clear D. The CDR3 runs 16 residues. CDR1 is MNHEY and CDR2 is SMNVEV in the germline V gene (reference sequence). V was trimmed by 2 bases and J by 6 bases, leaving 20 bases between them. The CDR3 DNA sequence: TGTGCCAGCAGTTTAAACAGCCTCAGTCGGCTTGGCGAGCAGTACTTC. Translating gives CASSLNSLSRLGEQYF.

This clone showed up just once. V gene TRBV14 combines with J gene TRBJ1-4, with a possible D match to TRBD1 (5 bases). This CDR3 is built from 14 residues. From germline, CDR1 is SGHDN and CDR2 FVKESK. Deletions cut 4 bases from V and 5 bases from J, with 11 bases between. The CDR3 DNA sequence: TGTGCCAGCAGCCCGGGACCCGAAAATGAAAAACTGTTTTTT. This encodes CASSPGPENEKLFF.

The chain is built from TRBV7-9 and TRBJ2-5, with 9 bases identical to TRBD2. The CDR3 spans 17 residues. Per germline, CDR1 SEHNR and CDR2 FQNEAQ (reference sequence). The trim removed 5 bases at V and 0 bases at J, leaving 10 bases unmatched. This chain's CDR3 is CASSRRTSVRYQETQYF. CDR3 in DNA: TGTGCCAGCAGCCGGAGGACTAGCGTACGGTACCAAGAGACCCAGTACTTC. The variable domain in full, completed from reference TRBV7-9 and TRBJ2-5, reads DTGVSQNPRHKITKRGQNVTFRCDPISEHNRLYWYRQTLGQGPEFLTYFQNEAQLEKSRLLSDRFSAERPKGSFSTLEIQRTEQGDSAMYLCASSRRTSVRYQETQYFGPGTRLLVL.

V gene TRBV10-3 combines with J gene TRBJ2-7; TRBD2 matches 14 bases. The CDR3 is made up of 16 amino acids. V lost 11 bases, J lost 3 bases, and 12 bases stayed unmatched. CDR1 ENHRY and CDR2 SYGVKD come from the germline V gene. CDR3 amino acids: CAFTGGLAGGFYEQYF. For the CDR3, the DNA is TGTGCCTTCACCGGCGGACTAGCGGGAGGTTTCTACGAGCAGTACTTC.

The genes are TRBV10-2 and TRBJ1-5; unclear D gene. Trimming stripped 4 bases from V and 13 bases from J, with 20 bases between. Germline V lookup: CDR1 WSHSY, CDR2 SAAADI. The CDR3 spans 14 residues. CDR3 amino acids: CASSVATPPVRQHF. The CDR3 coding sequence is TGCGCCAGCAGTGTTGCGACCCCTCCCGTTAGGCAGCATTTT.

V and J are TRBV28 and TRBJ1-2, with D tentatively TRBD1 (5 bases). The CDR3 has 13 amino acids. The V gene's germline CDR1 is MDHEN and CDR2 SYDVKM. V dropped 3 bases and J dropped 4 bases, with 9 bases sitting between them. In DNA form, the CDR3 reads TGTGCCAGCAGTTTCTTAAGGGGCTATGGCTACACCTTC. This translates into CASSFLRGYGYTF.

The chain links TRBV29-1 to TRBJ2-5, with 7 bases identical to TRBD2. The CDR3 contains 13 residues. J gave up 7 bases and V 3 bases, and 8 bases lay outside the gene matches. The germline gives CDR1 SQVTM, CDR2 ANQGSEA. CDR3 nucleotide sequence: TGCAGCGTTGAGCGGGGGAGTAAAGGGACCCAGTACTTC. It translates to CSVERGSKGTQYF. The variable domain in full, completed from reference TRBV29-1 and TRBJ2-5, reads SAVISQKPSRDICQRGTSLTIQCQVDSQVTMMFWYRQQPGQSLTLIATANQGSEATYESGFVIDKFPISRPNLTFSTLTVSNMSPEDSSIYLCSVERGSKGTQYFGPGTRLLVL.

The chain carries TRBV6-5 and TRBJ1-3; D possibly corresponds to TRBD1 (5 bases). Per germline, CDR1 MNHEY and CDR2 SVGAGI. The CDR3 runs to 15 residues. Between the trimmed V and J ends, which lost 2 bases and 2 bases, there was a span of 10 bases. CDR3 sequence: CASSYDWDAGNTIYF. The CDR3 bases are TGTGCCAGCAGTTACGACTGGGACGCTGGAAACACCATATATTTT.

The chain employs TRBV7-3 and TRBJ2-3; the D gene is possibly TRBD2 (6 bases). The V gene lost 2 bases and the J gene lost 4 bases, with 13 bases spanning the gap. This CDR3 has 15 residues. Per germline, CDR1 SGHTA and CDR2 FQGTGA. The CDR3 nucleotides are TGTGCCAGCAGCTTAGGGGGGTTGTTCGCAGATACGCAGTATTTT. Translation gives CASSLGGLFADTQYF.

The chain employs TRBV28 and TRBJ2-4; 7 positions match TRBD1. The germline V gene encodes CDR1 MDHEN and CDR2 SYDVKM. The CDR3 loop spans 17 amino acids. The ends lost 5 bases at V and 0 bases at J; junction bases unmatched: 10. The CDR3 region has the DNA TGTGCCAGCAGTCCACTCTCCGGACAGGTAGCCAAAAACATTCAGTACTTC. Protein: CASSPLSGQVAKNIQYF.

The V call is TRBV6-5, the J call TRBJ2-7; 13 bases fit TRBD2. The J segment lost 4 bases and the V segment lost 6 bases, leaving 3 bases of the junction unmatched. The CDR3 sequence is 14 residues long. Germline assignment: CDR1 MNHEY and CDR2 SVGAGI. The CDR3 here is CASREGLAGYEQYF. CDR3 in DNA: TGTGCCAGCAGGGAGGGACTAGCGGGGTACGAGCAGTACTTC.

The chain is built from TRBV6-4 and TRBJ2-1; 9 nucleotides line up with TRBD2. The CDR3 runs to 15 residues. Germline lookup yields CDR1 MRHNA and CDR2 SNTAGT. V shed 5 bases and J 8 bases; nucleotides not matched to a gene: 10. The CDR3 coding sequence is TGTGCCAGCAGTCCCGGTAGCGGGAGCTCCGATGAGCAGTTCTTC. Translating gives CASSPGSGSSDEQFF.

The chain links TRBV6-5 to TRBJ2-3; no clear D. In germline, CDR1 is MNHEY, CDR2 SVGAGI. The V and J ends lost 2 bases and 11 bases respectively, with 17 bases between them. This CDR3 contains 14 residues. The CDR3 region is CASSYQPDTFKQYF. In DNA, the CDR3 is TGTGCCAGCAGTTACCAGCCTGACACCTTCAAGCAGTATTTT.

This clone was picked up a small number of times. One end of the junction fails to match germline, which may point to a read error. This chain links TRBV7-7 with TRBJ2-3, with D possibly matching TRBD1 (6 bases). Germline-derived CDR1 and CDR2 are SSHAT and FNYEAQ (reference sequence). This CDR3 has 14 residues. Here the CDR3 DNA reads TGTGCTAGCAGCCTGGGACACCACACAGATACGCAGTATTTT. Its protein is CASSLGHHTDTQYF.